This T cell receptor beta chain is from a study of T-cell memory formation after mild COVID-19. Whole-study results and caveats: Mainly in CM and EM were contracting CD4+ clones; CD8+ were in EMRA.

Germline V gene sequence: CDR1 SGHTA, CDR2 FQGNSA. The trim removed 4 bases at V and 2 bases at J, leaving 3 bases unmatched. The CDR3 loop spans 15 amino acids. With respect to this clonotype: Its specificity is unknown.

Using constant-segment primers, 5'RACE produced TCR alpha and TCR beta cDNA libraries carrying sample barcodes and UMIs. TCRdb itself ran the 5' RACE reads through MiXCR, one entry per CDR3 protein. The table includes hundreds of thousands of distinct CDR3 sequences, roughly 20% detected once. The gene calls are TRBV7-2 and TRBJ2-7; 12 bases fit TRBD2. This clonotype originated in an adult woman who had mild COVID-19 (a few samples of this study predate the infection). Cell type and time point are not known. Sequenced sample: PBMCs or a T cell subset sorted from them (not recorded which). DNA of the CDR3: TGTGCCAGCAGCTCCCGGACTAGCGGGGCCTACGAGCAGTACTTC. Translation: CASSSRTSGAYEQYF.